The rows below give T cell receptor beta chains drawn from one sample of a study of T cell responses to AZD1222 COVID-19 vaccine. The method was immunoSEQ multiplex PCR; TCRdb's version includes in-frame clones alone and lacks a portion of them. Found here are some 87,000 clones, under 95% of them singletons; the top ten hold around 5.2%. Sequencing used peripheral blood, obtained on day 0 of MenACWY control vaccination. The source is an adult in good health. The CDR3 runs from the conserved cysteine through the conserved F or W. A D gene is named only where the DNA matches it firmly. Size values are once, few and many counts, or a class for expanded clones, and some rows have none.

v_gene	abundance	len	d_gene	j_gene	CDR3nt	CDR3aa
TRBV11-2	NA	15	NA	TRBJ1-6	TGTGCCAGCAGCTCTAATGGAAGAATTAATTCACCCCTCCACTTT	CASSSNGRINSPLHF
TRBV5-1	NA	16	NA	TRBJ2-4	TGCGCCAGCAGATTCAACAGGGACCTTACCAAAAACATTCAGTACTTC	CASRFNRDLTKNIQYF
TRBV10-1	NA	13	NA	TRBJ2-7	TGCGCCAGCAGTGAGTCCAGGTACCACGAGCAGTACTTC	CASSESRYHEQYF
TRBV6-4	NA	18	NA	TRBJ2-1	TGTGCCAGCAGGGACCCGATCCGGGACTCCAAGACCTACAATGAGCAGTTCTTC	CASRDPIRDSKTYNEQFF
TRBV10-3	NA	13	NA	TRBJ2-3	TGTGCCATCCTCGGAGGGGCAGCAGATACGCAGTATTTT	CAILGGAADTQYF
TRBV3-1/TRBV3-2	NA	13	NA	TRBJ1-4	TGTGCCAGCAGCCAAATCGCGGGCGAAAAACTGTTTTTT	CASSQIAGEKLFF
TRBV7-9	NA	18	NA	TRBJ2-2	TGTGCCAGCAGCTTAAGAATTGATCAGGGTTTTTACACCGGGGAGCTGTTTTTT	CASSLRIDQGFYTGELFF
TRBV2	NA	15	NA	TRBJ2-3	TGTGCCAGCAGTGTGGGTGACTCTAGCACAGATACGCAGTATTTT	CASSVGDSSTDTQYF
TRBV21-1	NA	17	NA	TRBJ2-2	TGTGCCAGCAGCAAAGCGCCCTCTACGGGAGGAACCGGGGAGCTGTTTTTT	CASSKAPSTGGTGELFF
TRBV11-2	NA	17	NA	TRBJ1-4	TGTGCCAGCAGCTTAAGGCCAGGTGCCGGAGGTAATGAAAAACTGTTTTTT	CASSLRPGAGGNEKLFF
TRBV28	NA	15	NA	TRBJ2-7	TGTGCCAGCAGTCCAGCCCTGGGACGGACCTACGAGCAGTACTTC	CASSPALGRTYEQYF
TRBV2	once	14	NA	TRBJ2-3	TGTGCCAGCAGTGAATTGCTAGTGACAGATACGCAGTATTTT	CASSELLVTDTQYF
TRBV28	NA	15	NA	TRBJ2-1	TGTGCCAGCAGTTTAGGCCAGTGGTCCCTCAATGAGCAGTTCTTC	CASSLGQWSLNEQFF
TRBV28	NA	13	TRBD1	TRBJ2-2	TGTGCCAGCAGGGACAGGGAGGCCGGGGAGCTGTTTTTT	CASRDREAGELFF
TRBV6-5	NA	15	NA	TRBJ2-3	TGTGCCAGCAGTTACGGCGGGGGCAACACAGATACGCAGTATTTT	CASSYGGGNTDTQYF
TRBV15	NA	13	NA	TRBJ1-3	TGTGCCACCAGCAGAGATGCCAAAAACACCATATATTTT	CATSRDAKNTIYF
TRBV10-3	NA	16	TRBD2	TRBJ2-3	TGTGCCATCAGTGAATCGAGCGGGAGTTTCCCAGATACGCAGTATTTT	CAISESSGSFPDTQYF
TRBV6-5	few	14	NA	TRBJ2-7	TGTGCCAGCAACCGACAGTCGGGAAGTAGCGAGCAGTACTTC	CASNRQSGSSEQYF
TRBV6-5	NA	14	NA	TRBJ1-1	TGTGCCAGCAGTTACTCGGCTGGTGGGGCTGAAGCTTTCTTT	CASSYSAGGAEAFF
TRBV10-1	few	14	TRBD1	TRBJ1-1	TGCGCCAGCAGTGAAGGGACAGTGAACACTGAAGCTTTCTTT	CASSEGTVNTEAFF
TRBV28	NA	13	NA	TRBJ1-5	TGTGCCAGCAGCCGGGTATTCGATCAGCCCCAGCATTTT	CASSRVFDQPQHF
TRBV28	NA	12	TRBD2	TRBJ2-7	TGTGCCAGCACCCGGGGGGGCTACGAGCAGTACTTC	CASTRGGYEQYF
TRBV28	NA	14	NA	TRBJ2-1	TGTGCCAGCAGTGAAGAACCAACAAACAATGAGCAGTTCTTC	CASSEEPTNNEQFF
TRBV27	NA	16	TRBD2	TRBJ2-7	TGTGCCAGCAGCCGGAGACTAGCGGGGGGGCTCGACGAGCAGTACTTC	CASSRRLAGGLDEQYF
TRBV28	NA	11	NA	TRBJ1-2	TGTGCCAGCGAGGGACTTGATGGCTACACCTTC	CASEGLDGYTF
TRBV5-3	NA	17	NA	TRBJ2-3	TGTGCCAGAAGCTTCGTCAAGTCTTCTTCGGACACAGATACGCAGTATTTT	CARSFVKSSSDTDTQYF
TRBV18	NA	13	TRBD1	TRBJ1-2	TGTGCCAGCTCACCCTTACAGGGGACCGGCTACACCTTC	CASSPLQGTGYTF
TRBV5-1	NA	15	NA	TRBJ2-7	TGCGCCAGCGGGGGCGCCGGGACGCCTCCCTACGAGCAGTACTTC	CASGGAGTPPYEQYF
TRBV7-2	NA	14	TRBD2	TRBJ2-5	TGTGCCAGCAGCCCTGGACTAGCGGGGAGGGCCCAGTACTTC	CASSPGLAGRAQYF
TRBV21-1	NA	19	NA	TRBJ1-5	TGTGCCAGCAGCAATTCCTCGTATGGTGTAGGAGAATTAAATCAGCCCCAGCATTTT	CASSNSSYGVGELNQPQHF
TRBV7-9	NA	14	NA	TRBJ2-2	TGTGCCAGCAGCTGGCTCGAGGACACCGGGGAGCTGTTTTTT	CASSWLEDTGELFF
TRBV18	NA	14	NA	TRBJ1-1	TGTGCCAGCTCACCAGCTTCAGCCAACACTGAAGCTTTCTTT	CASSPASANTEAFF
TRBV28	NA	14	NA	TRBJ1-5	TGTGCCAGTAGTTTCGGGACCCTTGGGCAGCCCCAGCATTTT	CASSFGTLGQPQHF
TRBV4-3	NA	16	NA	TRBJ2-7	TGCGCCAGCAGCCAAGACGGGCGGGGGCTGGGGGACGAGCAGTACTTC	CASSQDGRGLGDEQYF
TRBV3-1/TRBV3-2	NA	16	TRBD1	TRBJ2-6	TGTGCCAGCAGCCAGTCGACAGGGTGGGGGGCCAACGTCCTGACTTTC	CASSQSTGWGANVLTF
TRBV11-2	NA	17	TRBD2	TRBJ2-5	TGTGCCAGCAGCTTAGGTCAACTAGCGGGGTCACAAGAGACCCAGTACTTC	CASSLGQLAGSQETQYF
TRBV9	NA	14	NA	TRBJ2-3	TGTGCCAGCAGCGTAGAGCCACGCACAGATACGCAGTATTTT	CASSVEPRTDTQYF
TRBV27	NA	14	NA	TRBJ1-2	TGTGCCACCCGTTTAAGTTGGTCACCGTATGGCTACACCTTC	CATRLSWSPYGYTF
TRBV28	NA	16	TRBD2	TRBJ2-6	TGTGCCAGCAATTCCGGGGGGAACTCTGGGGCCAACGTCCTGACTTTC	CASNSGGNSGANVLTF
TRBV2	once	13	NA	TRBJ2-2	TGTGCCAGCATAAGGGGGGACTACGGGGAGCTGTTTTTT	CASIRGDYGELFF
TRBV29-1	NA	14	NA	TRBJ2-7	TGCAGCGCGGGGTCCGGGGGTCTATCCTACGAGCAGTACTTC	CSAGSGGLSYEQYF
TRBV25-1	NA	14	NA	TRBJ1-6	TGTGCCAGCAGTGAAACGGGGTCTCATTCACCCCTCCACTTT	CASSETGSHSPLHF
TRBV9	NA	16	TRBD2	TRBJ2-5	TGTGCCAGCAGCGCCGGACTAGCGGGGGCCTGGGAGACCCAGTACTTC	CASSAGLAGAWETQYF
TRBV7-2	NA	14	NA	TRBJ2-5	TGTGCCAGCAGCTTAGAAGACCGGAATAAGATTTGGTACTTC	CASSLEDRNKIWYF
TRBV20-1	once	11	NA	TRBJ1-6	TGCAGTGCTAGAGAACTATCACCCCTCCACTTT	CSARELSPLHF
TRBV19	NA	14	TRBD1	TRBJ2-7	TGTGCCAGTACTCCGGGACAGGACTCCTACGAGCAGTACTTC	CASTPGQDSYEQYF
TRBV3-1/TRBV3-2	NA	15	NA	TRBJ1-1	TGTGCCAGCAGCCAAGATCGGGGGGCATACACTGAAGCTTTCTTT	CASSQDRGAYTEAFF
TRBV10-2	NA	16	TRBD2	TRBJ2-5	TGCGCCAGCAGTGCTTGGCCTAGCGGGAGTGGGGAGACCCAGTACTTC	CASSAWPSGSGETQYF
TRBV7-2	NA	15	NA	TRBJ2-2	TGTGCCAGCAGCTCACGGCGGGAAAGGACCGGGGAGCTGTTTTTT	CASSSRRERTGELFF
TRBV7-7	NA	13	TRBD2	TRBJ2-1	TGTGCTAGCAGCTTTAAGCGGGACGGTGAGCAGTTCTTC	CASSFKRDGEQFF
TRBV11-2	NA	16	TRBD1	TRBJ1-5	TGTGCCAGCAGCTTTGGGACAGGCCCTCTCAATCAGCCCCAGCATTTT	CASSFGTGPLNQPQHF
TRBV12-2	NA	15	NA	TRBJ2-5	TGTGCAAGTCGCTTAGCGAGGGGGCGAAGCGAGACCCAGTACTTC	CASRLARGRSETQYF
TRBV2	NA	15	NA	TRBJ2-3	TGTGCCAGCACCATGACTAGAGGTTGGGCAGATACGCAGTATTTT	CASTMTRGWADTQYF
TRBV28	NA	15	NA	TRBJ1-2	TGTGCCAGCAGTTCCGGTACTCAGGGAAACTATGGCTACACCTTC	CASSSGTQGNYGYTF
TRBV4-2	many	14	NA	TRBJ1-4	TGTGCCAGCAGCTATACAGGGACTAATGAAAAACTGTTTTTT	CASSYTGTNEKLFF
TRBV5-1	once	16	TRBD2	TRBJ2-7	TGCGCCAGCAGCCTCCGCGGGGGGGCAGGGCTGTACGAGCAGTACTTC	CASSLRGGAGLYEQYF